This TCR beta chain came from a study of cytomegalovirus exposure and HLA in healthy donors. The study, taken as a whole, reports: A missense variant in DCLRE1C was later tied to TCR beta V- and J-gene trimming. Exclusion applied to some V segments, including TRBV6-2 and TRBV6-3, as they were indistinguishable. At a 0.05 false discovery rate, a later analysis found 18,000 or so TCR beta sequences to be associated with HLA alleles. Immune exposure data for these donors was limited to CMV serostatus.

13 Jbeta primers and 60 Vbeta primers were used for the PCR. Only in-frame clones appear in the TCRdb table, and some are missing; sequencing was by immunoSEQ multiplex PCR. Of 90,000 to 120,000 clones in the sample, approximately 74% were seen once. Notes on this clone: What it binds is not known.

V lost 4 bases and J lost 2, with 20 bases in between. This CDR3 is built from 17 residues. CDR1 and CDR2 (germline): WNHNN, SYGVQD (reference sequence). The rearrangement uses TRBV10-1 and TRBJ1-1, with a tentative D call TRBD1 (6 bases). The receptor's source is a woman in her thirties or forties in good health and CMV-seropositive. The specimen was PBMCs. The CDR3 region is CASSGTKRTDRNTEAFF. CDR3 DNA: TGCGCCAGCAGTGGAACAAAAAGGACAGACCGAAACACTGAAGCTTTCTTT.